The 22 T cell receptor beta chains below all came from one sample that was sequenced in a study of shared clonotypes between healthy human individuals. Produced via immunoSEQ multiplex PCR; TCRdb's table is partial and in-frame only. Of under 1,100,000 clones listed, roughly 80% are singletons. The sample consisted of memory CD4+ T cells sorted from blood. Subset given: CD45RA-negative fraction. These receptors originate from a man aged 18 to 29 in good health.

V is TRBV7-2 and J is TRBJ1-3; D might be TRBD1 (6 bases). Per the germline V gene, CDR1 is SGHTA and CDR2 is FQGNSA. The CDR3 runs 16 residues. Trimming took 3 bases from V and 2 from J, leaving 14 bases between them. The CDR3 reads CASSFGSTGTGNTIYF. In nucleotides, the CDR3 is TGTGCCAGCAGCTTCGGTTCCACAGGGACTGGAAACACCATATATTTT.

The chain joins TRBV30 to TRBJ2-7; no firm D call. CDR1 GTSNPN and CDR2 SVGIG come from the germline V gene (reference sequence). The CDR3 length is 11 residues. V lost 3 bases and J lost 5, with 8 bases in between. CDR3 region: CAWSVDNEQYF. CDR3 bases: TGTGCCTGGAGCGTTGACAACGAGCAGTACTTC.

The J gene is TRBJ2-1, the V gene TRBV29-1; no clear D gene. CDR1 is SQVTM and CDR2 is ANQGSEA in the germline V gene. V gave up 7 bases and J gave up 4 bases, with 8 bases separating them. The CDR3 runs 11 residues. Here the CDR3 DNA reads TGCAGCGGTCTGGGATACAATGAGCAGTTCTTC. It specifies CSGLGYNEQFF.

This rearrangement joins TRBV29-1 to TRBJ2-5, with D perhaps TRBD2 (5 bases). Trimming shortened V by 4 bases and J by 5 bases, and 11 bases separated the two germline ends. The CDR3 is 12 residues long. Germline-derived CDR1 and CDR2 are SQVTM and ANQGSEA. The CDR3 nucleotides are TGCAGCGTTGGCGAGGGTAGGGAGACCCAGTACTTC. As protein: CSVGEGRETQYF.

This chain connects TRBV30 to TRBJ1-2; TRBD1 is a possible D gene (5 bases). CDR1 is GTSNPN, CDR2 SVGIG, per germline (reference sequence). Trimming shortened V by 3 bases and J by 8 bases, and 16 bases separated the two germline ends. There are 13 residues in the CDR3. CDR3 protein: CAWSPGTLGGYTF. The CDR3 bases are TGTGCCTGGAGCCCCGGGACTTTGGGGGGCTACACCTTC.

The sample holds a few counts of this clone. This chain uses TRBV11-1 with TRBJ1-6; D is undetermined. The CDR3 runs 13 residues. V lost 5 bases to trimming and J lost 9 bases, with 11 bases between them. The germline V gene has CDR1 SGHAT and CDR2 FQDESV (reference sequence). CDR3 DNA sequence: TGTGCCAGCAGCCCGGTCCTCGGTTCACCCCTCCACTTT. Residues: CASSPVLGSPLHF. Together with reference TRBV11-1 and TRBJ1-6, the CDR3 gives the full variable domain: EAEVAQSPRYKITEKSQAVAFWCDPISGHATLYWYRQILGQGPELLVQFQDESVVDDSQLPKDRFSAERLKGVDSTLKIQPAELGDSAMYLCASSPVLGSPLHFGNGTRLTVT.

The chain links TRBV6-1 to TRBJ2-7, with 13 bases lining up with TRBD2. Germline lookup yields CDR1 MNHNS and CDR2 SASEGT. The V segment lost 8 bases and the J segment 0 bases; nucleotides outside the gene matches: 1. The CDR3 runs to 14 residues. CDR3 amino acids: CASWTSGSSYEQYF. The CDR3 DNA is TGTGCCAGCTGGACTAGCGGGAGCTCCTACGAGCAGTACTTC.

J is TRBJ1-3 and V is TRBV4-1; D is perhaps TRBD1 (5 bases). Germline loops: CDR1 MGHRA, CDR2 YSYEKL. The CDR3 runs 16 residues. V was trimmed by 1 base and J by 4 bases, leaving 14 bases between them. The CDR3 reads CASSQVSGARGNTIYF. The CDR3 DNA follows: TGCGCCAGCAGCCAAGTAAGCGGGGCGCGAGGAAACACCATATATTTT.

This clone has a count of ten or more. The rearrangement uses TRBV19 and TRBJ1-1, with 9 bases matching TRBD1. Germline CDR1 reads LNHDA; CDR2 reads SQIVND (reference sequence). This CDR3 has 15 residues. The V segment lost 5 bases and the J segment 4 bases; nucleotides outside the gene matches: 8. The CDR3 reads CASSGDRGGGTEAFF. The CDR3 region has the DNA TGTGCCAGTAGTGGAGACAGGGGGGGTGGCACTGAAGCTTTCTTT.

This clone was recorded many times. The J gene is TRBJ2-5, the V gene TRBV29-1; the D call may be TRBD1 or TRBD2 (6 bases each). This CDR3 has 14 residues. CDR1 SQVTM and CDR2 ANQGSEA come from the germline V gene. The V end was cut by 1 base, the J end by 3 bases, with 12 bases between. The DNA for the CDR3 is TGCAGCGTTGAAGGAGGGGGGCACGAAGAGACCCAGTACTTC. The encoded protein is CSVEGGGHEETQYF.

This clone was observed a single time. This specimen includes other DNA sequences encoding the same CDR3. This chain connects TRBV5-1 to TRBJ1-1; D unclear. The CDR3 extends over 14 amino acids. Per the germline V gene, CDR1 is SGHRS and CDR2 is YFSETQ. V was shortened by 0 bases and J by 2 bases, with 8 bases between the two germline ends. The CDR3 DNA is TGCGCCAGCAGCTTGGGGGCAGACAACACTGAAGCTTTCTTT. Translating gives CASSLGADNTEAFF.

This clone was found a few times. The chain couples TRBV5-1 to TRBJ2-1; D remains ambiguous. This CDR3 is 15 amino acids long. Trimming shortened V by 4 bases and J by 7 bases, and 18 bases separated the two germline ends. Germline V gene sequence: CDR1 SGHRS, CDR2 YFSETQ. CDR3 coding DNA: TGCGCCAGCAGCCGAGACGGTGTGAGGTTGAATGAGCAGTTCTTC. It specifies CASSRDGVRLNEQFF.

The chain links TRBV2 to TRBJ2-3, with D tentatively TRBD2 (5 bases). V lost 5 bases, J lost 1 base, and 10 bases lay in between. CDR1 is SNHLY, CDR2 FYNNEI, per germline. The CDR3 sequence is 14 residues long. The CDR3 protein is CASSPLGGTDTQYF. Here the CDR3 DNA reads TGTGCCAGCAGTCCCCTCGGGGGCACAGATACGCAGTATTTT.

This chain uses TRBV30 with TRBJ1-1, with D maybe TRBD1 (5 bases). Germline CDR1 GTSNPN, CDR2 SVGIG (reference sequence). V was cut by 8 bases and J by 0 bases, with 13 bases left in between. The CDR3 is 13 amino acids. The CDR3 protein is CARSGVLNTEAFF. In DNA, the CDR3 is TGTGCCCGGTCGGGGGTCCTGAACACTGAAGCTTTCTTT.

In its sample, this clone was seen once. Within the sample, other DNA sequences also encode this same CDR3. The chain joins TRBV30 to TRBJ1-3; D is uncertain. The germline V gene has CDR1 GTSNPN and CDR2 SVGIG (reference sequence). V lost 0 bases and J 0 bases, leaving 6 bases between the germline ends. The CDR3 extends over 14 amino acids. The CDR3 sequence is CAWSVLGSGNTIYF. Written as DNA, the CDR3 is TGTGCCTGGAGTGTATTAGGCTCTGGAAACACCATATATTTT.

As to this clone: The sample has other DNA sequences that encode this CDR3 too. The CDR3 here is CASSERAVYGYTF. As DNA, the CDR3 is TGTGCCAGCAGTGAAAGGGCAGTTTATGGCTACACCTTC. The V and J genes are TRBV6-1 and TRBJ1-2; D gene unclear. The CDR3 sequence is 13 residues long. The V gene lost 2 bases and the J gene lost 5 bases, with 9 bases spanning the gap. Germline-derived CDR1 and CDR2 are MNHNS and SASEGT.

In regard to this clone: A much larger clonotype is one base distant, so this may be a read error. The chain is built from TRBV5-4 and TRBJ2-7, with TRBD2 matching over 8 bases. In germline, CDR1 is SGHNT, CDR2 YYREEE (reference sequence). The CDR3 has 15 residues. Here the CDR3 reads CASSQEVAGPYEQYF. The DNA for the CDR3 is TGCGCCAGCAGCCAAGAAGTAGCGGGGCCCTACGAGCAGTACTTC.

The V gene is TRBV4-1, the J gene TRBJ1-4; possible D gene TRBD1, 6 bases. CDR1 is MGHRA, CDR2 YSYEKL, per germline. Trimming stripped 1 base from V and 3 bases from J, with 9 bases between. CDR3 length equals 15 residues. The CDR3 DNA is TGCGCCAGCAGCCAAGGGGGGGCGGCTAATGAAAAACTGTTTTTT. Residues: CASSQGGAANEKLFF.

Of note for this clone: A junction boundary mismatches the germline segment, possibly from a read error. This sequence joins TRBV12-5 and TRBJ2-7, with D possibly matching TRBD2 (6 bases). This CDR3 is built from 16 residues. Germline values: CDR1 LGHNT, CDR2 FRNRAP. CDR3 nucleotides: TGTGCTAGTGGTTTGGCCCTCCGGGACTCCTCCTTCGAGCAGTACTTC. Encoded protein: CASGLALRDSSFEQYF.

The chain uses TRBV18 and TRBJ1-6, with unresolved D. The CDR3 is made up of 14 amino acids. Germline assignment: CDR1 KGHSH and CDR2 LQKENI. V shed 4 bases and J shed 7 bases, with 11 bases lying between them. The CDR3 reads CASSHSDGNSPLHF. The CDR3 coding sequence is TGTGCCAGCTCACATTCCGACGGGAATTCACCCCTCCACTTT.

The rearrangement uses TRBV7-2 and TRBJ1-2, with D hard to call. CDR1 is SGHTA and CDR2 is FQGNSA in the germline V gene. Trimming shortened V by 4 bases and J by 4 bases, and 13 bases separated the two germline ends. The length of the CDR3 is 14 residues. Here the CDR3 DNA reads TGTGCCAGCAGCTGGGCAGCAACTCCCTATGGCTACACCTTC. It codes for CASSWAATPYGYTF.

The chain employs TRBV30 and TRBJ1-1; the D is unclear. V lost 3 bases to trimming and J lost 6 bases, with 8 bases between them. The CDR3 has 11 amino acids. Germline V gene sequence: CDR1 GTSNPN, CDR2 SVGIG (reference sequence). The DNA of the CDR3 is TGTGCCTGGAGCGGTGGGGCTGAAGCTTTCTTT. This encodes CAWSGGAEAFF. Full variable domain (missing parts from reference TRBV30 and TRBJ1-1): SQTIHQWPATLVQPVGSPLSLECTVEGTSNPNLYWYRQAAGRGLQLLFYSVGIGQISSEVPQNLSASRPQDRQFILSSKKLLLSDSGFYLCAWSGGAEAFFGQGTRLTVV.